The present T cell receptor (beta chain) was sequenced within a study of blood T cell repertoires in COVID-19. Study at large: There were acute and convalescent COVID-19 samples, and they came from the United States, Italy and Spain. The analysed material was cDNA or gDNA that came from T cells, B-cell-depleted T cells, or PBMCs.

In the authors' workflow: Estimated nucleated cell counts came from reference gene primer amplification. The protocol was immunoSEQ multiplex PCR, while the TCRdb copy is restricted to in-frame clones and leaves out a portion. V, J and clone size reflect that table, while D and trimming were determined from the DNA. The table shows roughly 100,000 clones, with 89% occurring only once. The TCR sequence derives from a woman older than 75 in a cohort sampled during active COVID-19. Sequenced: peripheral blood.

This CDR3 reads CATSRGGSGGTEAFF. The CDR3 DNA follows: TGTGCCACCAGCAGAGGGGGATCAGGAGGCACTGAAGCTTTCTTT. V gene TRBV15 combines with J gene TRBJ1-1; D gene uncertain. The CDR3 spans 15 residues. Germline assignment: CDR1 LNHNV and CDR2 YYDKDF (reference sequence). V was shortened by 1 base and J by 4 bases, with 13 bases between the two germline ends.